These T cell receptor beta chains were read from a single sample in a study of shared clonotypes between healthy human individuals. TCRdb's copy holds only in-frame clones and misses some; the assay was immunoSEQ multiplex PCR. The sample records 950,000 to 1,100,000 clones, 75% to 85% being singletons. The specimen was memory CD4+ T cells from PBMCs. These receptors originate from a man aged 18 to 29 in good health. Some clones in this sample may be carry-over from other donors' samples. Both conserved end residues are part of each CDR3. The D gene is left open where the match is weak. Where a row states a size, it is once, few, many or the class of an expanded clone; other rows omit it.

size	D	V	J	CDR3	DNA
NA	NA	TRBV27	TRBJ1-2	CASSLPGGHGYTF	TGTGCCAGCAGTCTCCCGGGGGGTCATGGCTACACCTTC
few	NA	TRBV7-2	TRBJ2-4	CASSHEVGYQYF	TGTGCCAGCAGCCACGAAGTAGGATATCAGTACTTC
NA	NA	TRBV7-2	TRBJ2-3	CASSLDRPGGWTDTQYF	TGTGCCAGCAGCTTAGATCGGCCAGGGGGGTGGACAGATACGCAGTATTTT
NA	NA	TRBV6-1	TRBJ1-5	CASRGSLSNQPQHF	TGTGCCAGCAGGGGGAGCCTTAGCAATCAGCCCCAGCATTTT
once	NA	TRBV6-6	TRBJ1-5	CASNQGLGQPQHF	TGTGCCAGCAATCAGGGTTTGGGTCAGCCCCAGCATTTT
NA	NA	TRBV7-2	TRBJ1-1	CASSLDVGAGEAFF	TGTGCCAGCAGCTTAGATGTGGGGGCGGGTGAAGCTTTCTTT
NA	NA	TRBV7-9	TRBJ1-1	CASSADGPNTEAFF	TGTGCCAGCAGCGCGGACGGTCCGAACACTGAAGCTTTCTTT
NA	NA	TRBV2	TRBJ2-7	CASSLAYEQYF	TGTGCCAGCAGTCTAGCCTACGAGCAGTACTTC
NA	TRBD2	TRBV7-3	TRBJ2-7	CASSKTSGSQYEQYF	TGTGCCAGCAGCAAGACTAGCGGGAGTCAGTACGAGCAGTACTTC
NA	NA	TRBV4-3	TRBJ1-2	CASSQDRERVHGYTF	TGCGCCAGCAGCCAAGACAGGGAGAGGGTGCATGGCTACACCTTC
NA	NA	TRBV5-1	TRBJ1-1	CASSLEGALNTEAFF	TGCGCCAGCAGCTTGGAAGGGGCGCTCAACACTGAAGCTTTCTTT
NA	TRBD1	TRBV25-1	TRBJ2-1	CASSESGTGVHEQFF	TGTGCCAGCAGTGAATCCGGGACAGGGGTGCATGAGCAGTTCTTC
NA	NA	TRBV7-6	TRBJ2-5	CASSLAPGQTDGTPQETQYF	TGTGCCAGCAGCTTAGCGCCGGGACAAACCGACGGGACTCCCCAAGAGACCCAGTACTTC
NA	NA	TRBV4-1	TRBJ2-7	CASSQERDFYEQYF	TGCGCCAGCAGCCAGGAGAGGGACTTCTACGAGCAGTACTTC
NA	NA	TRBV5-5	TRBJ2-7	CASSSPLAGTNEQYF	TGTGCCAGCAGCTCCCCGCTAGCTGGGACGAACGAGCAGTACTTC
few	NA	TRBV6-6	TRBJ1-1	CASHIPQVVNTEAFF	TGTGCCAGCCATATACCACAGGTCGTAAACACTGAAGCTTTCTTT
NA	TRBD2	TRBV7-2	TRBJ2-5	CASSLGGLAGGQETQYF	TGTGCCAGCAGCTTAGGGGGACTAGCGGGAGGCCAAGAGACCCAGTACTTC